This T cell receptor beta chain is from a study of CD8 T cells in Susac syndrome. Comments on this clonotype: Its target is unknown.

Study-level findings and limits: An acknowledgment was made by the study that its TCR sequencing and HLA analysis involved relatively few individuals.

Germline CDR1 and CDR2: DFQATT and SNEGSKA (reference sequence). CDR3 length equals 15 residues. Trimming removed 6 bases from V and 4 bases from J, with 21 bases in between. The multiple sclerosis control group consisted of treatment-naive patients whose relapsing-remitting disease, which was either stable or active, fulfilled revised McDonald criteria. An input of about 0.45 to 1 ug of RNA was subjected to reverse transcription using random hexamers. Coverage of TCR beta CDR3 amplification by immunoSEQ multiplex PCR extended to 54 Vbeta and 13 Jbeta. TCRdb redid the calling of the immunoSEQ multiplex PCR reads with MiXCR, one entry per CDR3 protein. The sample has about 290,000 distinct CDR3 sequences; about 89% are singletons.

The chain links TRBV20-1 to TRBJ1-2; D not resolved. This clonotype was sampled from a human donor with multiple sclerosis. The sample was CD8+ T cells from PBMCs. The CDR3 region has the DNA TGCAGTGCCCCTCCCCTCGGAGCAGAAGTCTATGGCTACACCTTC. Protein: CSAPPLGAEVYGYTF.